This T cell receptor (beta chain) emerged from a study of shared clonotypes between healthy human individuals. Study at large: Per donor, CD8 memory used one plate, CD8 naive used two, CD4 memory used three and CD4 naive used three.

Repertoires were generated with immunoSEQ multiplex PCR, while TCRdb's copy carries only in-frame clones and drops some. The sample has under 2,500,000 clones, around 95% seen once. Germline V CDR1 and CDR2: MNHEY, SMNVEV (reference sequence). Trimming removed 5 bases from V and 2 bases from J; junction bases left unmatched: 14. CDR3 length equals 18 residues. Partitioning of CD4+ cells yielded a CD45RA+ naive subset and a CD45RA-negative memory subset. This clone was recorded once. The sequencing input was naive CD4+ T cells sorted from blood. This sample's subset: CD45RA+ positively selected. The receptor's source is a man aged 18-30 years in good health. V usage is TRBV27 and J usage is TRBJ1-3; 8 nucleotides agree with TRBD1. The CDR3 protein is CASSLDRERVRTGNTIYF. The CDR3 nucleotides read TGTGCCAGCAGTCTGGACAGGGAAAGGGTCAGGACTGGAAACACCATATATTTT.